Sequencing of this TCR beta chain was carried out in a study of shared clonotypes between healthy human individuals. Across the whole study: A donor's plate count was three for CD4 naive and three for CD4 memory; CD8 naive had two and CD8 memory one.

Notes on the study in general: The four-donor shared clonotypes exceeded non-shared clonotypes in generation probability, with non-shared ones scoring lower.

This CDR3 has 11 residues. Between the trimmed V and J ends, which lost 7 bases and 9 bases, there was a span of 10 bases. As regards this clone: What it recognizes is unknown.

Clones were sequenced by immunoSEQ multiplex PCR, and TCRdb holds only the in-frame ones, with some missing. Altogether around 2.5 million clones are present, more than 85% being singletons, with the ten largest covering roughly 0.36%. Healthy HIV-negative adults without recent acute infections or vaccinations served as donors. Researchers partitioned CD4+ cells into CD45RA+ naive and CD45RA-negative memory subsets. J is TRBJ2-4 and V is TRBV23-1; D unresolved. TRBV23-1 is designated an ORF whose function remains uncertain. This receptor was identified in a man in his late teens or twenties in good health. Some clones in this sample may be carry-over from other donors' samples. Input material: naive CD4+ T cells from PBMCs. This sample's subset: CD45RA+ positively selected. CDR3 in amino acids: CASTHPPIQYF. In nucleotides, the CDR3 is TGCGCCAGCACCCATCCCCCCATTCAGTACTTC.